This entry features one T cell receptor beta chain sequence. What it recognizes is unknown. Profiled with immunoSEQ multiplex PCR; TCRdb holds only in-frame clones, not every one. The sample has fewer than 70,000 clones, 90% to 95% seen once. This specimen belongs to a study of cytomegalovirus exposure and HLA in healthy donors. Overall study results and limits: Cytomegalovirus association was assigned to more than 150 TCR beta chains. Reported results showed that the classifier diagnosed cytomegalovirus status with high specificity and sensitivity. Within the approximately 120 validation repertoires, first-cohort TCR clusters tended to co-occur, according to a later analysis.

The ends were cut back, 0 bases at V and 5 bases at J, with 9 bases in the middle. CDR1 is SGHNT, CDR2 YYREEE, per germline (reference sequence). CDR3 size: 13 residues. The sequence was collected from a woman in her late teens or twenties in good health and CMV-seropositive. What was sequenced was PBMCs. This chain connects TRBV5-4 to TRBJ2-7; D might be TRBD1 (6 bases). CDR3 DNA sequence: TGTGCCAGCAGCTTGGACAGGGTGAACGAGCAGTACTTC. Protein product: CASSLDRVNEQYF.